This TCR beta chain was retrieved from a study of T-cell memory formation after mild COVID-19. General study results and limits: A second wave expanding day 15 to 37 was CD4+-biased; contracting clones were balanced.

Details on this clonotype: The antigen is not known.

The CDR3 consists of 15 residues. Germline V gives CDR1 SEHNR, CDR2 FQNEAQ (reference sequence). V lost 5 bases, J lost 5 bases, and 6 bases stayed unmatched. It was 5'RACE with constant-segment primers that produced the TCR alpha and TCR beta cDNA libraries, which carried sample barcodes and UMIs. Each CDR3 protein gets one entry after TCRdb re-called the 5' RACE reads with MiXCR. The repertoire holds about 560,000 distinct CDR3 sequences, with approximately 21% as singletons. The sequence derives from an adult woman who had mild COVID-19 (a few samples of this study predate the infection). Cell type and time point are not known. The sample was PBMCs or a T cell subset sorted from them (not recorded which). The chain is built from TRBV7-9 and TRBJ2-1; 10 positions match TRBD2. CDR3 sequence (DNA): TGTGCCAGCAGCCAACTAGCGGGGCGGGACAATGAGCAGTTCTTC. Protein: CASSQLAGRDNEQFF. The whole variable domain, filled in from reference TRBV7-9 and TRBJ2-1, reads DTGVSQNPRHKITKRGQNVTFRCDPISEHNRLYWYRQTLGQGPEFLTYFQNEAQLEKSRLLSDRFSAERPKGSFSTLEIQRTEQGDSAMYLCASSQLAGRDNEQFFGPGTRLTVL.